One sample yielded the 2 T cell receptor beta chains listed below, sequenced in a study of molecular identifiers for immune sequencing clone quantification. TCRdb re-called the PCR reads through MiXCR, storing one row per CDR3 protein. The sample lists about 640,000 distinct CDR3 sequences, about 20% occurring once. Sample: naive CD8+ T cells from blood, with Jurkat cell RNA spiked in. As for subset: FACS-sorted CD8+CD4-CCR7+CD45RA+ naive T cells. These receptor sequences come from a human donor in good health. Some libraries in this study had Jurkat cell RNA spiked in.

This clonotype was observed many times. The chain is built from TRBV7-2 and TRBJ2-1; no clear D. Looked up from germline, CDR1 is SGHTA and CDR2 is FQGNSA. The CDR3 sequence is 17 residues long. V was trimmed by 3 bases and J by 0 bases, leaving 15 bases between them. In DNA, the CDR3 is TGTGCCAGCAGCTTGGGGTTAGCAGAGAGCTCCTACAATGAGCAGTTCTTC. Translating gives CASSLGLAESSYNEQFF.

In this sample, this clonotype turned up a few times. The junction departs from germline at one end; a sequencing error may be responsible. The J gene is TRBJ1-3, the V gene TRBV30, with D perhaps TRBD1 (6 bases). CDR3 length: 11 amino acids. Germline CDR1 and CDR2: GTSNPN and SVGIG (reference sequence). The CDR3 DNA sequence: TGTGCCTGGAATCAACAGGGCCAGAATAGTTTT. Translation gives CAWNQQGQNSF. Full variable domain (missing parts from reference TRBV30 and TRBJ1-3): SQTIHQWPATLVQPVGSPLSLECTVEGTSNPNLYWYRQAAGRGLQLLFYSVGIGQISSEVPQNLSASRPQDRQFILSSKKLLLSDSGFYLCAWNQQGQNSFGEGSWLTVV.